This T cell receptor (beta chain) is from a study of CD8 T cells in Susac syndrome. TEMRA cells were FACS-enriched, while CD8+ and CD4+ T cells were negatively isolated. Random hexamers primed reverse transcription of about 0.45 to 1 ug RNA. Amplification of TCR beta CDR3 used immunoSEQ multiplex PCR across 54 Vbeta and 13 Jbeta. TCRdb processed the immunoSEQ multiplex PCR reads anew with MiXCR; each CDR3 protein has one entry. The sample carries some 210,000 distinct CDR3 sequences, approximately 94% recorded once. On this clonotype: The antigen is not known.

Study-wide points: The Susac syndrome CD4+ T cell repertoires displayed no clonal expansion. Acknowledgment was made by the study that its TCR sequencing and HLA analysis involved a relatively small number of individuals.

This TCR derives from a human donor with Susac syndrome. The specimen sequenced was CD4+ T cells from PBMCs.

The CDR3 reads CASSNGTNYGYTF. The CDR3 nucleotides are TGTGCCAGCAGCAACGGGACTAACTATGGCTACACCTTC. The chain couples TRBV7-3 to TRBJ1-2; no clear D. CDR1 and CDR2 from the germline V gene are SGHTA and FQGTGA. The V end was cut by 5 bases, the J end by 0 bases, with 7 bases between. This CDR3 has 13 amino acids.